This passage covers 26 T cell receptor beta chains from one sample sequenced in a study of blood T cell repertoires in COVID-19. Clones were read by immunoSEQ multiplex PCR, and TCRdb kept only the in-frame ones, dropping some. The data contain roughly 380,000 clones, approximately 91% of them singletons. The sample was peripheral blood. The receptor set was obtained from a woman aged 35 to 49 with COVID-19, enrolled during active disease.

V is TRBV7-9 and J is TRBJ1-6; weak D call: TRBD1 (6 bases). V lost 7 bases to trimming and J lost 12 bases, with 19 bases between them. The germline CDR1 and CDR2 sequences are SEHNR and FQNEAQ (reference sequence). The CDR3 extends over 14 amino acids. As DNA, the CDR3 is TGTGCCAGCATCGGGGGGGCAGGGGATCAACCCCTCCACTTT. Amino acids: CASIGGAGDQPLHF.

A single count supports this clone. V is TRBV6-2 or TRBV6-3 and J is TRBJ1-2; D is ambiguous. CDR3 length: 14 residues. Looked up from germline, CDR1 is MNHEY and CDR2 is SVGEGT. V was shortened by 0 bases and J by 4 bases, with 9 bases between the two germline ends. CDR3 amino acids: CASSYSEGGYGYTF. CDR3 in DNA: TGTGCCAGCAGTTACTCAGAGGGAGGCTATGGCTACACCTTC.

This chain links TRBV11-2 with TRBJ1-1; D is possibly TRBD1 (5 bases). The CDR3 is made up of 13 amino acids. Trimming stripped 6 bases from V and 4 bases from J, with 12 bases between. Per germline, CDR1 SGHAT and CDR2 FQNNGV. The CDR3 DNA is TGTGCCAGCAGTCCAGGGTTCGGCACTGAAGCTTTCTTT. Its protein product is CASSPGFGTEAFF.

A single count supports this clone. The chain has TRBV4-2 and TRBJ1-2; TRBD1 agrees at 7 bases. CDR1 LGHNA and CDR2 YNFKEQ come from the germline V gene. V shed 0 bases and J 4 bases; nucleotides not matched to a gene: 5. CDR3 length: 15 amino acids. The CDR3 spells CASSQDRDRAYGYTF. The DNA of the CDR3 is TGTGCCAGCAGCCAAGACCGGGACAGAGCCTATGGCTACACCTTC.

This chain uses TRBV7-9 with TRBJ1-1; TRBD1 matches 8 bases. The V segment lost 5 bases and the J segment 4 bases; nucleotides outside the gene matches: 9. Germline loops: CDR1 SEHNR, CDR2 FQNEAQ (reference sequence). The CDR3 is 15 amino acids. The CDR3 bases are TGTGCCAGCAGCCTCTATGGTGGGACAGGCACTGAAGCTTTCTTT. The encoded protein is CASSLYGGTGTEAFF.

The chain couples TRBV5-6 to TRBJ1-2, with 7 bases matching TRBD1. V gave up 1 base and J gave up 2 bases; unmatched junction bases: 8. There are 16 residues in the CDR3. Germline V CDR1 and CDR2: SGHDT, YYEEEE. The CDR3 sequence is CASSLYRDSGNYGYTF. DNA for the CDR3: TGTGCCAGCAGCTTGTACCGGGACAGCGGAAACTATGGCTACACCTTC.

The J gene is TRBJ1-5, the V gene TRBV12-3 or TRBV12-4, with D hard to call. The V gene lost 8 bases and the J gene lost 9 bases, with 17 bases spanning the gap. The length of the CDR3 is 13 residues. The CDR3 loop reads CASRYLRVGPQHF. In DNA, the CDR3 is TGTGCCAGCCGATATTTAAGAGTCGGGCCCCAGCATTTT.

The chain employs TRBV20-1 and TRBJ1-1; D unclear. The germline CDR1 and CDR2 sequences are DFQATT and SNEGSKA (reference sequence). CDR3 size: 13 residues. The V end lost 3 bases, the J end lost 1 base, and 9 bases lay between the germline ends. CDR3: CSASDGRNTEAFF. Here the CDR3 DNA reads TGCAGTGCTAGTGATGGGCGGAACACTGAAGCTTTCTTT.

J is TRBJ2-4 and V is TRBV6-5, with 7 bases that match TRBD1. Germline CDR1 MNHEY, CDR2 SVGAGI. The CDR3 length is 15 residues. After removal of 0 bases from V and 3 bases from J, the junction contained 2 bases not matched to a gene. The CDR3 loop reads CASSYSRTGKNIQYF. CDR3 nucleotides: TGTGCCAGCAGTTACTCTAGGACAGGCAAAAACATTCAGTACTTC.

The CDR3 region has the DNA TGTGCCAGCAGCTTAAGGGGCAGGGAGGACACTGAAGCTTTCTTT. Its protein is CASSLRGREDTEAFF. This chain joins TRBV11-2 and TRBJ1-1; possibly TRBD1 for D (5 bases). Trimming removed 2 bases at V and 3 bases at J, with 13 bases between. The V gene's germline CDR1 is SGHAT and CDR2 FQNNGV. CDR3 length: 15 residues.

The chain employs TRBV6-2 or TRBV6-3 and TRBJ2-7, with D tentatively TRBD1 (6 bases). The V gene lost 5 bases and the J gene lost 4 bases, with 12 bases spanning the gap. CDR3 length: 13 amino acids. Per the germline V gene, CDR1 is MNHEY and CDR2 is SVGEGT. The chain's CDR3 is CASSTGLVYEQYF. CDR3 in DNA: TGTGCCAGCAGTACAGGGTTGGTTTACGAGCAGTACTTC.

This clone was recorded once. The chain carries TRBV3-1 (or the pseudogene TRBV3-2) and TRBJ1-6; 7 nucleotides align to TRBD1. CDR1 is LGHDT and CDR2 is YNNKEL in the germline V gene (reference sequence). V shed 1 base and J 14 bases; nucleotides not matched to a gene: 11. The length of the CDR3 is 15 residues. CDR3 DNA: TGTGCCAGCAGCCAAGCCGGGACAGCTTTTGGAGCCCTCCACTTT. This translates into CASSQAGTAFGALHF.

The rearrangement uses TRBV27 and TRBJ1-4; 8 positions agree with TRBD1. J gave up 8 bases and V 4 bases, and 6 bases lay outside the gene matches. Germline CDR1 is MNHEY and CDR2 is SMNVEV (reference sequence). CDR3 length: 14 amino acids. Written as DNA, the CDR3 is TGTGCCAGCAGTTCCCGACAGGGGAACGAAAAACTGTTTTTT. This sequence encodes CASSSRQGNEKLFF.

The gene calls are TRBV27 and TRBJ2-7; TRBD1 aligns across 8 bases. V was pared by 2 bases and J by 6 bases, with 6 bases of the junction left unmatched. Germline values: CDR1 MNHEY, CDR2 SMNVEV (reference sequence). CDR3 size: 14 residues. CDR3 in amino acids: CASSLRTGNAEQYF. The CDR3 DNA reads as TGTGCCAGCAGTTTACGGACAGGGAACGCCGAGCAGTACTTC.

The CDR3 region has the DNA TGCGCCAGCAGTCTAGGGCTAGCGGGCACAGATACGCAGTATTTT. Its protein product is CASSLGLAGTDTQYF. The chain carries TRBV10-2 and TRBJ2-3, with TRBD2 matching over 7 bases. The CDR3 consists of 15 residues. Germline V gene data show CDR1 as WSHSY and CDR2 as SAAADI. The ends lost 5 bases at V and 1 base at J; junction bases unmatched: 6.

The chain employs TRBV28 and TRBJ1-1; 7 positions match TRBD1. Trimming took 4 bases from V and 5 from J; bases not matched to a gene: 13. The CDR3 consists of 16 residues. Per germline, CDR1 MDHEN and CDR2 SYDVKM. This CDR3 is CASSSELTGLGTEAFF. CDR3 DNA sequence: TGTGCCAGCAGTTCCGAACTGACAGGGTTGGGGACTGAAGCTTTCTTT.

The chain links TRBV5-4 to TRBJ2-1; 8 nucleotides match TRBD2. The trim removed 1 base at V and 0 bases at J, leaving 0 bases unmatched. Germline CDR1 and CDR2: SGHNT and YYREEE (reference sequence). This CDR3 contains 15 residues. CDR3 sequence (DNA): TGTGCCAGCAGCTTGAGCGGGAGCTCCTACAATGAGCAGTTCTTC. Translating gives CASSLSGSSYNEQFF.

A single count supports this clone. The gene calls are TRBV7-2 and TRBJ1-3; D not certain. The germline V and J ends were trimmed by 3 bases and 2 bases, with 2 bases remaining between them. Per the germline V gene, CDR1 is SGHTA and CDR2 is FQGNSA. This CDR3 spans 12 amino acids. The CDR3 DNA reads TGTGCCAGCAGCTTCGCTGGAAACACCATATATTTT. Translated: CASSFAGNTIYF.

This clone came up once. The chain links TRBV18 to TRBJ1-1; D not resolved. This CDR3 comprises 12 residues. Germline CDR1 KGHSH, CDR2 LQKENI. V dropped 3 bases and J dropped 7 bases, with 9 bases sitting between them. CDR3 sequence reads: CASSPQEDEAFF. CDR3 DNA sequence: TGTGCCAGCTCACCTCAGGAGGATGAAGCTTTCTTT.

This chain links TRBV27 with TRBJ2-7; TRBD1 might be the D (5 bases). The CDR3 sequence is 15 residues long. Trimming took 5 bases from V and 3 from J, leaving 17 bases between them. CDR1 and CDR2 from the germline V gene are MNHEY and SMNVEV (reference sequence). The CDR3 region is CASSDNGAGFYEQYF. Written as DNA, the CDR3 is TGTGCCAGCAGTGATAATGGGGCAGGGTTCTACGAGCAGTACTTC.

The rearrangement links TRBV21-1 to TRBJ1-4; TRBD1 is the table's D call, not checked against the DNA. TRBV21-1 is a documented pseudogene. This CDR3 has 18 residues. The CDR3 nucleotides read TGTGCCAGCAGCAAGTCGGGGAAGGGGCAGGGGCCTAATGAAAAACTGTTTTTT. Its translation: CASSKSGKGQGPNEKLFF.

The genes are TRBV7-2 and TRBJ1-1; D perhaps matches TRBD1 (5 bases). CDR3 length: 17 amino acids. CDR1 is SGHTA, CDR2 FQGNSA, per germline. Trimming removed 2 bases from V and 1 base from J, with 17 bases in between. The CDR3 DNA reads as TGTGCCAGCAGCTTATTATCGGGACTGTATGAGAACACTGAAGCTTTCTTT. Its translation: CASSLLSGLYENTEAFF. The whole variable domain, filled in from reference TRBV7-2 and TRBJ1-1, reads GAGVSQSPSNKVTEKGKDVELRCDPISGHTALYWYRQSLGQGLEFLIYFQGNSAPDKSGLPSDRFSAERTGGSVSTLTIQRTQQEDSAVYLCASSLLSGLYENTEAFFGQGTRLTVV.

The chain couples TRBV27 to TRBJ2-2, with TRBD2 matching over 10 bases. Unmatched junction bases numbered 7, after V lost 2 bases and J lost 7 bases. CDR3 length: 16 amino acids. Looked up from germline, CDR1 is MNHEY and CDR2 is SMNVEV (reference sequence). The CDR3 protein is CASSLRAGGRSGELFF. The CDR3 region has the DNA TGTGCCAGCAGTTTACGAGCGGGGGGGCGCAGCGGGGAGCTGTTTTTT.

This chain links TRBV9 with TRBJ2-1; possible D gene TRBD2, 6 bases. This CDR3 spans 15 amino acids. With 3 bases removed from V and 2 bases from J, the gap between germline ends came to 12 bases. Germline V gene data show CDR1 as SGDLS and CDR2 as YYNGEE. The DNA of the CDR3 is TGTGCCAGCAGCGCCGGGACTGGAACCTACAATGAGCAGTTCTTC. Protein sequence: CASSAGTGTYNEQFF.

In this sample, this clone turned up once. This same CDR3 is encoded by further DNA sequences in the sample. V usage is TRBV4-3 and J usage is TRBJ1-2; D may be TRBD1 (6 bases). The CDR3 length is 14 residues. The V gene's germline CDR1 is LGHNA and CDR2 YSLEER. V lost 0 bases, J lost 1 base, and 6 bases lay in between. The CDR3 nucleotides are TGCGCCAGCAGCCAAGACAGGGGTAACTATGGCTACACCTTC. Its translation: CASSQDRGNYGYTF.

This sequence joins TRBV15 and TRBJ2-5; 7 bases are a match to TRBD2. The ends lost 0 bases at V and 4 bases at J; junction bases unmatched: 5. CDR3 length: 15 amino acids. CDR1 is LNHNV and CDR2 is YYDKDF in the germline V gene (reference sequence). DNA for the CDR3: TGTGCCACCAGCAGAGATACTAGCGTGGGAGAGACCCAGTACTTC. This gives the protein CATSRDTSVGETQYF.